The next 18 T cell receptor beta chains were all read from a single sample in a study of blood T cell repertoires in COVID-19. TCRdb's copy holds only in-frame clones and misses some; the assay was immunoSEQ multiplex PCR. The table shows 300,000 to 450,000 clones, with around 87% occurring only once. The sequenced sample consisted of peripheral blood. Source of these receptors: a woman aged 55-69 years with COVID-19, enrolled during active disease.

The CDR3, as DNA: TGTGCCAGCAGCCTCTGGCGGGGCTTTAACACCGGGGAGCTGTTTTTT. It yields the protein CASSLWRGFNTGELFF. V gene TRBV3-1 (or the pseudogene TRBV3-2) combines with J gene TRBJ2-2, with D tentatively TRBD2 (6 bases). With 4 bases removed from V and 2 bases from J, the gap between germline ends came to 14 bases. The CDR3 runs 16 residues. Germline V gene lookup returns CDR1 LGHDT and CDR2 YNNKEL (reference sequence).

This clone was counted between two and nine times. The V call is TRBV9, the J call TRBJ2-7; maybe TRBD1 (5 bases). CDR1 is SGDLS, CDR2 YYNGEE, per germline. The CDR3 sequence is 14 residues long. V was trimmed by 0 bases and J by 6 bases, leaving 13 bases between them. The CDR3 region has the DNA TGTGCCAGCAGCGTAGAAGCCAGGGTCGGCGAGCAGTACTTC. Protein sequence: CASSVEARVGEQYF.

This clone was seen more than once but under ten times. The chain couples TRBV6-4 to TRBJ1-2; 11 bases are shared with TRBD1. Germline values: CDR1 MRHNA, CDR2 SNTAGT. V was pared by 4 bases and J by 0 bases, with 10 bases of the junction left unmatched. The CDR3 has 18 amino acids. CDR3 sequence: CASSAPPGQGVSNYGYTF. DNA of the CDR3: TGTGCCAGCAGTGCCCCCCCGGGACAGGGGGTATCTAACTATGGCTACACCTTC.

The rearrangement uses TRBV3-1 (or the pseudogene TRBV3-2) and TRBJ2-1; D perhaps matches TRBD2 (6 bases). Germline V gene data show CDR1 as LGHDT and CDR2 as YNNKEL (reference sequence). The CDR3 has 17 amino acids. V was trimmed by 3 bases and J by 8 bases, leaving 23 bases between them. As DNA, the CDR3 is TGTGCCAGCAGCCACCCGAACCCCCCCGCAGGGAGGTATGAGCAGTTCTTC. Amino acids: CASSHPNPPAGRYEQFF.

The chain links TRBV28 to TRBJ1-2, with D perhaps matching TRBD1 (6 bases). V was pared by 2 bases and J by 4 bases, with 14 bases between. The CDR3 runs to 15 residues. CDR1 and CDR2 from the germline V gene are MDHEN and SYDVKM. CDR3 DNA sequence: TGTGCCAGCAGTTTAGAACAGGGTGGGAGCTATGGCTACACCTTC. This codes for CASSLEQGGSYGYTF.

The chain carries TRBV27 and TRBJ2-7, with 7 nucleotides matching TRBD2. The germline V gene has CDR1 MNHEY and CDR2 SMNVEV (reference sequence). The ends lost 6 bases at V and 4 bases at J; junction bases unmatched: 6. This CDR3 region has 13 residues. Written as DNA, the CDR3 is TGTGCCAGCAGGTTGGGGAGGGCGTACGAGCAGTACTTC. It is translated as CASRLGRAYEQYF.

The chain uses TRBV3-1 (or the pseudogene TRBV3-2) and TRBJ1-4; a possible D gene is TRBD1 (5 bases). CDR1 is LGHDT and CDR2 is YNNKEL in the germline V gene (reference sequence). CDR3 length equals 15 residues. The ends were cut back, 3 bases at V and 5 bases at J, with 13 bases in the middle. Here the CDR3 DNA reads TGTGCCAGCAGCCAGACAGCAGTGCGCAATGAAAAACTGTTTTTT. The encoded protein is CASSQTAVRNEKLFF.

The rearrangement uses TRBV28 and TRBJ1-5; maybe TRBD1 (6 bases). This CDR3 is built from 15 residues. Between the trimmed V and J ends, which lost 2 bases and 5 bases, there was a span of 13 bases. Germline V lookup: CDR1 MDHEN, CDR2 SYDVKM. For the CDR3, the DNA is TGTGCCAGCAGTTTAGGGGGCGCTGGGTATCAGCCCCAGCATTTT. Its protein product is CASSLGGAGYQPQHF.

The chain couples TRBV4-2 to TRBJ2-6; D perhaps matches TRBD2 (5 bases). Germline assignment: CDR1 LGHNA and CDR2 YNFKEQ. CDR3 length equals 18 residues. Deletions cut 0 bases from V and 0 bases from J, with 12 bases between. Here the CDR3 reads CASSQDILRGSGANVLTF. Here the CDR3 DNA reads TGTGCCAGCAGCCAAGATATCCTCCGGGGCTCTGGGGCCAACGTCCTGACTTTC.

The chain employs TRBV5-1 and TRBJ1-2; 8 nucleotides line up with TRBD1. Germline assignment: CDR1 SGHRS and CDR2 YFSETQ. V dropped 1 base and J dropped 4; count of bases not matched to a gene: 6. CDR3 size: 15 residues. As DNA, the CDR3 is TGCGCCAGCAGCTTGTTAGGACAGGGTTCCTATGGCTACACCTTC. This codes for CASSLLGQGSYGYTF.

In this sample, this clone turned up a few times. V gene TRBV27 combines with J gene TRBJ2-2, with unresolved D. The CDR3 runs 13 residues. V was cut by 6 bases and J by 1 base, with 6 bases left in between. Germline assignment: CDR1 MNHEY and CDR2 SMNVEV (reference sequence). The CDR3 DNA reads TGTGCCAGCAGGACACGGAACACCGGGGAGCTGTTTTTT. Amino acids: CASRTRNTGELFF.

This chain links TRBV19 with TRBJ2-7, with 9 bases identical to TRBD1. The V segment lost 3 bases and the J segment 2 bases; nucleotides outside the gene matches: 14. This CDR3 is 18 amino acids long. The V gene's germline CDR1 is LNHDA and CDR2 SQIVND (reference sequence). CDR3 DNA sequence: TGTGCCAGTAGTATCCCCGTCCACCGACAGGGGGAGACCTACGAGCAGTACTTC. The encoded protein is CASSIPVHRQGETYEQYF.

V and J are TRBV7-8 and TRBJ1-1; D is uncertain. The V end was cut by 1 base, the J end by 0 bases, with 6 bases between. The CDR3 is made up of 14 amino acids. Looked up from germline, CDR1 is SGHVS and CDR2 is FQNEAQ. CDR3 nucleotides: TGTGCCAGCAGCTTAGTACAGATGAACACTGAAGCTTTCTTT. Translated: CASSLVQMNTEAFF. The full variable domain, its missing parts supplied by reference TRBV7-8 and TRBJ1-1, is GAGVSQSPRYKVAKRGQDVALRCDPISGHVSLFWYQQALGQGPEFLTYFQNEAQLDKSGLPSDRFFAERPEGSVSTLKIQRTQQEDSAVYLCASSLVQMNTEAFFGQGTRLTVV.

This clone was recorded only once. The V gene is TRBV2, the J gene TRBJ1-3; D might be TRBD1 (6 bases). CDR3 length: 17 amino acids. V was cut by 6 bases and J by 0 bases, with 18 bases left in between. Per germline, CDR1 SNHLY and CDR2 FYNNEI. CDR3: CASRSLGGVSSGNTIYF. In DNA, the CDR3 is TGTGCCAGCAGGAGCTTAGGGGGGGTCAGCTCTGGAAACACCATATATTTT. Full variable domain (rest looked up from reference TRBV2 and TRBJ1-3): EPEVTQTPSHQVTQMGQEVILRCVPISNHLYFYWYRQILGQKVEFLVSFYNNEISEKSEIFDDQFSVERPDGSNFTLKIRSTKLEDSAMYFCASRSLGGVSSGNTIYFGEGSWLTVV.

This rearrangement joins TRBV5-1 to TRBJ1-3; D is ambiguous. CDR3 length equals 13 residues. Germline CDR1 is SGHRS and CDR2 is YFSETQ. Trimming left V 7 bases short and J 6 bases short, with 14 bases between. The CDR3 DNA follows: TGCGCCAGCCCGCCCCCGACTACAAACACCATATATTTT. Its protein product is CASPPPTTNTIYF.

The CDR3 region has the DNA TGTGCCAGCAGTGAAGACCGAGGACTGGGAGCTTTCTTT. It yields the protein CASSEDRGLGAFF. The rearrangement joins TRBV2 to TRBJ1-1; unclear D gene. Germline V gene sequence: CDR1 SNHLY, CDR2 FYNNEI. This CDR3 contains 13 residues. V was trimmed by 1 base and J by 10 bases, leaving 13 bases between them.

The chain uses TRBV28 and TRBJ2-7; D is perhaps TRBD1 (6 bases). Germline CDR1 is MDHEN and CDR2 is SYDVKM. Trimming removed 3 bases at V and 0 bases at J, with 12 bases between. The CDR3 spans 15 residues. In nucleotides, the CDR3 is TGTGCCAGCAGTTTGCGACAGGACAGCTCCTACGAGCAGTACTTC. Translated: CASSLRQDSSYEQYF.

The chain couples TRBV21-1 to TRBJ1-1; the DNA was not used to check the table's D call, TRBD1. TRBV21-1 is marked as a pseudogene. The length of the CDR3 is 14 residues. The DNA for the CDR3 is TGTGCCAGCAGCAAGGGGCAGGGGAACACTGAAGCTTTCTTT. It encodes CASSKGQGNTEAFF.